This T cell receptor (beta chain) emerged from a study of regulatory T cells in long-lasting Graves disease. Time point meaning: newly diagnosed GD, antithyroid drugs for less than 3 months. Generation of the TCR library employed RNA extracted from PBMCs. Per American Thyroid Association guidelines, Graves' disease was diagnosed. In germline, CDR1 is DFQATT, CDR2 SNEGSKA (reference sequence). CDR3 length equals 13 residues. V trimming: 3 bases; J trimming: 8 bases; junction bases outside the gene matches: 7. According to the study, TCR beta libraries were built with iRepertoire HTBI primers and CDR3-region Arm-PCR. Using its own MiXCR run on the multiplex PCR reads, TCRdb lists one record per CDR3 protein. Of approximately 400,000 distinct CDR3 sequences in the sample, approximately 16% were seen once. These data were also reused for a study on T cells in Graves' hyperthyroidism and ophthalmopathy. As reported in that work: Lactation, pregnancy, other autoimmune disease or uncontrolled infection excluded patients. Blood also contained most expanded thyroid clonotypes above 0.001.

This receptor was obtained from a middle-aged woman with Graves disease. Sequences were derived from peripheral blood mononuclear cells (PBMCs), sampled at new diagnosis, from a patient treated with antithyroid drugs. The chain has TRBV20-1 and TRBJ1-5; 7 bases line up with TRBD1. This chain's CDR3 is CSASPGGSKPQHF. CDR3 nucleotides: TGCAGTGCTAGTCCAGGGGGAAGTAAGCCCCAGCATTTT.